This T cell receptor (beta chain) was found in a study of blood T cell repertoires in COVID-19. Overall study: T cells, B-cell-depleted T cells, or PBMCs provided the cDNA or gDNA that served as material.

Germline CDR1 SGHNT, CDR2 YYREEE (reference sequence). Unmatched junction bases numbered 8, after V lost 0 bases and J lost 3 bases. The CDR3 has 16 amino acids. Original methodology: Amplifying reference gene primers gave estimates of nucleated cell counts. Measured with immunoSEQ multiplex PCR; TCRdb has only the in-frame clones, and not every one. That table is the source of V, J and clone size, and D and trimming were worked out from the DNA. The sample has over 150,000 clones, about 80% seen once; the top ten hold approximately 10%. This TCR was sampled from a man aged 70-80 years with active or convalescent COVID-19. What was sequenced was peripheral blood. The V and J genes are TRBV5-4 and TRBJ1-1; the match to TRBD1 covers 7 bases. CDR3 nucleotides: TGTGCCAGCAGCTTGGCCGGGGACAGTGCTTACACTGAAGCTTTCTTT. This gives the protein CASSLAGDSAYTEAFF.